This TCR beta chain derives from a study of blood T cell repertoires in COVID-19. At the level of the study: In each case, the material was cDNA or gDNA derived from T cells, B-cell-depleted T cells, or PBMCs.

Trimming pared 3 bases from V and 7 bases from J, leaving 18 bases between. This CDR3 is 16 amino acids long. Germline V gives CDR1 KGHSH, CDR2 LQKENI. Original methodology: How many nucleated cells were present was estimated from reference gene primer amplification. The assay was immunoSEQ multiplex PCR, and TCRdb's table has in-frame clones only and misses some. V, J and clone size are taken as reported in that table, and D and trimming were inferred from the DNA itself. Among 150,000 to 200,000 clones, over 80% were seen once, and the ten largest hold 2.5% to 3.5%. The sequence was obtained from a woman between 55 and 75 years old with acute or convalescent COVID-19. V gene TRBV18 combines with J gene TRBJ2-2, with D tentatively TRBD1 (6 bases). Source material: peripheral blood. CDR3 DNA sequence: TGTGCCAGCTCACCCCTTTTTGGGGGCGGCGGCGGGGAGCTGTTTTTT. Protein sequence: CASSPLFGGGGGELFF.